The present TCR beta chain was sequenced within a study of regulatory T cells. Germline CDR1 and CDR2: SGHRS and YFSETQ. This CDR3 has 13 residues. Between the trimmed V and J ends, which lost 4 bases and 8 bases, there was a span of 10 bases. The PCR used 52 TRBV and 13 TRBJ primers. The data were produced by immunoSEQ multiplex PCR, yet TCRdb's version contains in-frame clones alone and is incomplete. Found here are approximately 3,100 clones, over 85% of them singletons; the top ten hold 3.4%. General study findings and limits: In CD3G deficiency, regulatory T cells had lower Shannon diversity than autologous conventional CD4+ and control regulatory cells. Patient repertoires had restricted TRB V-J pairs and skewed V and J usage, most in Tregs.

Of note for this clone: Its target is unknown.

CD4+ cells were sorted into CD25-high CD127-low regulatory cells and CD25-low CD127-high conventional cells. The V and J genes are TRBV5-1 and TRBJ1-6, with a tentative D call TRBD1 (5 bases). The source of this sequence is a person under 35 with CD3G deficiency. Source material: CD4+ Tregs sorted from blood. The CDR3 spells CASSTDRDSPLHF. CDR3 nucleotides: TGCGCCAGCAGCACTGACAGAGATTCACCCCTCCACTTT. Drawing the rest from reference TRBV5-1 and TRBJ1-6, the complete variable domain is KAGVTQTPRYLIKTRGQQVTLSCSPISGHRSVSWYQQTPGQGLQFLFEYFSETQRNKGNFPGRFSGRQFSNSRSEMNVSTLELGDSALYLCASSTDRDSPLHFGNGTRLTVT.